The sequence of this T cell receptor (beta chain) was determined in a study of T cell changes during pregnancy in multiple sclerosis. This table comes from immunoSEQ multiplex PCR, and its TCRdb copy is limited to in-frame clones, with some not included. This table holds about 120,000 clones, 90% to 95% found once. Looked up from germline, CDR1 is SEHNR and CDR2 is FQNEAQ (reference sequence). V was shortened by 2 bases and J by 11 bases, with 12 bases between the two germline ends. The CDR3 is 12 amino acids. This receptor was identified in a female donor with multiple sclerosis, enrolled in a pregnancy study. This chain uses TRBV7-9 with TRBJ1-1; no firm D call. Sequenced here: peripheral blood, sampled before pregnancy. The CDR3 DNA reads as TGTGCCAGCAGCTTATATGCCAACGGGGCTTTCTTT. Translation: CASSLYANGAFF.